A single sample is the source of the 3 T cell receptor beta chains below, sequenced in a study of type 1 regulatory T cells (dated by TCRdb to the early 2020s). The listed sequencing device is Illumina MiSeq. Clones were called with MiXCR by TCRdb after fastp trimmed the public reads at Q25, and only in-frame beta chains were retained. Rows with a matching CDR3 protein are joined into one entry that keeps the most common DNA and genes. The sample yields 60,000 to 70,000 distinct CDR3 sequences; around 60% were counted once. Jointly, the top ten make up 7.6% of the sample. These receptors have no known antigen. Input material: cultured T cells, either the whole culture or a sorted T cell fraction (not recorded which). This sample's cell subset or site label indicates: Tr1-enriched cell product generated in vitro against host alloantigens. The source of these receptors is a human donor in good health.

This clonotype was seen a few times. The chain has TRBV27 and TRBJ2-1; D remains unclear. The CDR3 runs 15 residues. The ends were cut back, 7 bases at V and 0 bases at J, with 13 bases in the middle. Germline CDR1 and CDR2: MNHEY and SMNVEV (reference sequence). CDR3 coding DNA: TGTGCCAGCATCTCTAAACCGGCCTCCTACAATGAGCAGTTCTTC. Its protein is CASISKPASYNEQFF.

This clonotype was found many times. This sequence joins TRBV7-9 and TRBJ1-3, with 12 nucleotides matching TRBD1. Germline trimming cut 3 bases from V and 1 base from J; bases unmatched to any gene: 7. This CDR3 contains 18 residues. Germline CDR1 is SEHNR and CDR2 is FQNEAQ (reference sequence). CDR3 residues: CASSFGTGGRYSGNTIYF. CDR3 sequence (DNA): TGTGCCAGCAGCTTCGGGACAGGGGGCCGATATTCTGGAAACACCATATATTTT.

This clonotype was counted a few times. The chain has TRBV23-1 and TRBJ2-1, with 8 bases lining up with TRBD1. TRBV23-1 is annotated as an ORF whose role is uncertain. Trimming cost V 0 bases and J 8 bases; bases outside gene matches: 12. This CDR3 region has 17 residues. CDR3 DNA: TGCGCCAGCAGTCAATCTCTCCCAGGGGGCCGGGATGATGAGCAGTTCTTC. Translated: CASSQSLPGGRDDEQFF.